The clone carrying this T cell receptor (beta chain) was recorded once. Data came from immunoSEQ multiplex PCR; TCRdb stores just in-frame clones and leaves some out. The data contain about 100,000 clones, about nine tenths of them singletons. This record belongs to a study of T cell responses to AZD1222 COVID-19 vaccine. The V gene end was trimmed by 8 bases and the J gene end by 0 bases; junction bases not matched to a gene: 7. The V gene's germline CDR1 is MDHEN and CDR2 SYDVKM. The length of the CDR3 is 14 residues. The origin of this receptor is an adult in good health. The sequences come from peripheral blood, collected on day 0 of AZD1222 vaccination. V usage is TRBV28 and J usage is TRBJ2-7, with 7 bases fitting TRBD2. The CDR3 loop reads CASGLAALSYEQYF. The CDR3 DNA is TGTGCCAGCGGTCTAGCGGCCCTCTCCTACGAGCAGTACTTC.